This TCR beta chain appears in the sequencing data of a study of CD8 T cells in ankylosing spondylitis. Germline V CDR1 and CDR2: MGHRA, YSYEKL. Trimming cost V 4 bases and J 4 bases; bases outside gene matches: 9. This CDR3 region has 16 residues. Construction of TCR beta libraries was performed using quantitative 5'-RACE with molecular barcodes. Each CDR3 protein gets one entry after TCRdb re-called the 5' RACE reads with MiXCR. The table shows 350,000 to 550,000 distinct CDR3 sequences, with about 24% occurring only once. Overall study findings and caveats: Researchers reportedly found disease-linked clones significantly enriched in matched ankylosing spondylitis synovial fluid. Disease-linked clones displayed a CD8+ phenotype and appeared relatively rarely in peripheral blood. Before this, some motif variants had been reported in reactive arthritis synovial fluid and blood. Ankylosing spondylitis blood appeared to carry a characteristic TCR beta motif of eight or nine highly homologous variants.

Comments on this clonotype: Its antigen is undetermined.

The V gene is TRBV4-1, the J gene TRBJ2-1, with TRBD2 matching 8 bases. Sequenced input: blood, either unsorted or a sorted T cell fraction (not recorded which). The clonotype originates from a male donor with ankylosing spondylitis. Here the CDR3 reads CASSLLSGTIYNEQFF. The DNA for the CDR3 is TGCGCCAGCAGCCTCCTTAGCGGGACCATTTACAATGAGCAGTTCTTC.